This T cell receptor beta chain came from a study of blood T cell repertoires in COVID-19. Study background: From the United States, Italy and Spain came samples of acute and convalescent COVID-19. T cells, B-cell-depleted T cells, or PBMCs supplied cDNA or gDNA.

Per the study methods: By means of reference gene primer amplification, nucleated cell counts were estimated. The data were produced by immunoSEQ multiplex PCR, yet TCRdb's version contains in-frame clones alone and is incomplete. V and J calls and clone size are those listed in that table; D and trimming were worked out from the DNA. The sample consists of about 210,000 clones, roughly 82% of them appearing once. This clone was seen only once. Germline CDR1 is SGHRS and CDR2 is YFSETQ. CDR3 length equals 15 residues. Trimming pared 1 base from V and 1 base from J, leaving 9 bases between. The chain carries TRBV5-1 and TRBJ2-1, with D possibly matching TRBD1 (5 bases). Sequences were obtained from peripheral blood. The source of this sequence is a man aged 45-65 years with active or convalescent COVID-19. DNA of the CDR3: TGCGCCAGCAGCTTGCTGTCAGGGTCCTACAATGAGCAGTTCTTC. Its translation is CASSLLSGSYNEQFF. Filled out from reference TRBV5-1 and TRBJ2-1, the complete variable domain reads KAGVTQTPRYLIKTRGQQVTLSCSPISGHRSVSWYQQTPGQGLQFLFEYFSETQRNKGNFPGRFSGRQFSNSRSEMNVSTLELGDSALYLCASSLLSGSYNEQFFGPGTRLTVL.